The entry below gives a single T cell receptor (beta chain) sequence along with its context. This sample is drawn from a study of immune evolution from preneoplasia to lung adenocarcinoma. Profiled with immunoSEQ multiplex PCR; TCRdb holds only in-frame clones, not every one. The sample includes 30,000 to 45,000 clones, roughly 68% of them seen just once. CDR1 is SGHTA, CDR2 FQGNSA, per germline. Trimming removed 5 bases from V and 4 bases from J, with 11 bases in between. The CDR3 length is 13 residues. Sequencing used FFPE invasive lung adenocarcinoma tissue. J is TRBJ2-5 and V is TRBV7-2, with TRBD1 as a possible D gene (5 bases). The TCR comes from a person aged 55-75 years with lung adenocarcinoma. The CDR3 sequence is CASSPGHVETQYF. CDR3 DNA sequence: TGTGCCAGCAGCCCTGGACATGTAGAGACCCAGTACTTC.